This T cell receptor beta chain was recovered during a study of blood T cell repertoires in COVID-19. In the study overall: Acute and convalescent COVID-19 specimens originated in the United States, Italy and Spain.

This clone was detected only once. Authors' data handling: By means of reference gene primer amplification, nucleated cell counts were estimated. The assay was immunoSEQ multiplex PCR, and TCRdb's table has in-frame clones only and misses some. V and J calls and clone size are copied from that table; D and trimming were computed from the DNA. The data hold approximately 150,000 clones, with about 88% observed a single time. Per the germline V gene, CDR1 is SGHRS and CDR2 is YFSETQ. V gave up 0 bases and J gave up 3 bases; unmatched junction bases: 3. This CDR3 has 14 residues. The sequence came from a woman older than 75 with acute or convalescent COVID-19. The sequenced sample consisted of peripheral blood. The rearrangement links TRBV5-1 to TRBJ2-7; 7 positions agree with TRBD2. The CDR3 DNA reads as TGCGCCAGCAGCTTGGGTTGGGGGGGCTACGAGCAGTACTTC. Protein sequence: CASSLGWGGYEQYF.